Below, 27 T cell receptor beta chains from the same sample are listed, as sequenced in a study of CD8+CD57+ T cells in acquired aplastic anemia. TCR beta VDJ and CDR3 profiles were obtained from a genomic DNA template. TCRdb itself ran the reads through MiXCR, one entry per CDR3 protein. The sample contains around 130,000 distinct CDR3 sequences, 48% of which appear only once. Source material: sorted CD4+, CD8+, or CD8+CD57+ T cells (not recorded which) from PBMCs. All receptors come from a human donor in good health, serving as a control.

The V gene is TRBV15, the J gene TRBJ1-2; 10 bases match TRBD1. V lost 4 bases, J lost 6 bases, and 2 bases stayed unmatched. Germline assignment: CDR1 LNHNV and CDR2 YYDKDF (reference sequence). The CDR3 is 13 residues long. CDR3 coding DNA: TGTGCCACCAGCAAGGGGACAGGGGATGGCTACACCTTC. This sequence encodes CATSKGTGDGYTF.

This clonotype was observed at least ten times. The chain recombines TRBV12-3 or TRBV12-4 with TRBJ1-4, with unresolved D. The CDR3 is 15 amino acids. V lost 6 bases to trimming and J lost 8 bases, with 19 bases between them. The chain's CDR3 is CASSPGPSVREKLFF. As DNA, the CDR3 is TGTGCCAGCAGCCCCGGACCCTCGGTTAGAGAAAAACTGTTTTTT.

V gene TRBV7-2 combines with J gene TRBJ1-2; 8 nucleotides line up with TRBD1. The CDR3 contains 15 residues. CDR1 and CDR2 from the germline V gene are SGHTA and FQGNSA. Trimming took 7 bases from V and 1 from J; bases not matched to a gene: 8. CDR3 sequence: CASKKTGELNYGYTF. The CDR3 DNA is TGTGCCAGCAAAAAGACAGGGGAACTTAACTATGGCTACACCTTC.

As for this clonotype: A read error may be the cause here, since a much bigger clone is one base away. The gene calls are TRBV11-2 and TRBJ2-1; 7 positions match TRBD1. The V and J ends lost 6 bases and 9 bases, in that order; junction bases with no gene match: 11. The CDR3 totals 14 residues. Germline assignment: CDR1 SGHAT and CDR2 FQNNGV. The CDR3 protein is CASSQDLGGSEQFF. CDR3 nucleotides: TGTGCCAGCAGTCAGGACTTAGGGGGCAGTGAGCAGTTCTTC.

This clonotype was recorded once. V is TRBV10-3 and J is TRBJ2-1; D is perhaps TRBD1 (6 bases). The germline V gene encodes CDR1 ENHRY and CDR2 SYGVKD. The CDR3 consists of 13 residues. Here the CDR3 reads CVTSPGEKNEQFF. The CDR3 DNA reads TGTGTCACGAGCCCAGGGGAGAAGAATGAGCAGTTCTTC.

V and J are TRBV19 and TRBJ2-4; 7 bases map to TRBD1. The CDR3 has 14 amino acids. Looked up from germline, CDR1 is LNHDA and CDR2 is SQIVND (reference sequence). J lost 4 bases, V lost 6 bases, and 6 bases had no gene match. CDR3 loop: CASRGTEKKNIQYF. The CDR3 bases are TGTGCCAGTAGGGGGACAGAGAAAAAAAACATTCAGTACTTC.

This clonotype was seen many times. The chain recombines TRBV12-5 with TRBJ2-7; TRBD1 or TRBD2 may be the D gene (5 bases each). The V gene lost 0 bases and the J gene lost 3 bases, with 15 bases spanning the gap. Germline assignment: CDR1 LGHNT and CDR2 FRNRAP. The CDR3 extends over 16 amino acids. The CDR3 protein is CASGLVTSGRSYEQYF. CDR3 DNA: TGTGCTAGTGGTTTGGTAACATCGGGACGGAGCTACGAGCAGTACTTC.

The V gene is TRBV16, the J gene TRBJ2-7; 8 positions match TRBD1. V lost 1 base, J lost 3 bases, and 2 bases stayed unmatched. Germline assignment: CDR1 KGHSY and CDR2 FQNENV. The length of the CDR3 is 14 residues. In DNA form, the CDR3 reads TGTGCCAGCAGCCAATTGGGACAGGACTACGAGCAGTACTTC. Translated: CASSQLGQDYEQYF.

This clonotype was found many times. This chain uses TRBV20-1 with TRBJ2-7, with no clear D. Between the trimmed V and J ends, which lost 3 bases and 2 bases, there was a span of 8 bases. The CDR3 totals 12 residues. Germline CDR1 reads DFQATT; CDR2 reads SNEGSKA (reference sequence). CDR3 protein: CSASSDTYEQYF. The CDR3 DNA sequence: TGCAGTGCTAGTTCGGATACCTACGAGCAGTACTTC.

The chain recombines TRBV11-1 with TRBJ2-1, with 9 bases lining up with TRBD1. The CDR3 runs to 15 residues. Losses at the gene ends were 5 bases for V and 2 bases for J; bases not matched to a gene: 4. Germline CDR1 SGHAT, CDR2 FQDESV (reference sequence). The DNA for the CDR3 is TGTGCCAGCAGCGCCGGACAGGGGCCCTACAATGAGCAGTTCTTC. Translated: CASSAGQGPYNEQFF.

The chain uses TRBV11-1 and TRBJ2-1; D is perhaps TRBD1 (5 bases). The CDR3 consists of 16 residues. Germline CDR1 is SGHAT and CDR2 is FQDESV (reference sequence). V was clipped by 4 bases and J by 2 bases, with 15 bases between them. The CDR3 sequence: CASSSGLRGAYNEQFF. CDR3 sequence (DNA): TGTGCCAGCAGCTCCGGATTAAGGGGTGCCTACAATGAGCAGTTCTTC.

This clonotype was counted many times. The chain couples TRBV6-1 to TRBJ2-5, with D uncertain. CDR1 MNHNS and CDR2 SASEGT come from the germline V gene. V was clipped by 4 bases and J by 2 bases, with 17 bases between them. This CDR3 is 16 amino acids long. The CDR3 loop reads CASSVSGPLRQETQYF. Written as DNA, the CDR3 is TGTGCCAGCAGTGTATCGGGTCCCCTTAGGCAAGAGACCCAGTACTTC.

This clonotype has ten or more counts. V usage is TRBV5-4 and J usage is TRBJ2-2, with D possibly matching TRBD2 (7 bases). Trimming took off 1 base at V and 3 bases at J, with 13 bases between the two ends. CDR1 SGHNT and CDR2 YYREEE come from the germline V gene (reference sequence). The CDR3 has 16 amino acids. CDR3 in DNA: TGTGCCAGCAGCTTGTGGGGGGGCGCGTACACCGGGGAGCTGTTTTTT. This translates into CASSLWGGAYTGELFF.

In its sample, this clonotype was seen many times. The V gene is TRBV7-8, the J gene TRBJ1-1; D is ambiguous. Germline V gene lookup returns CDR1 SGHVS and CDR2 FQNEAQ. Trimming removed 1 base from V and 4 bases from J, with 10 bases in between. This CDR3 has 14 amino acids. CDR3 loop: CASSLGRVGTEAFF. The CDR3 nucleotides read TGTGCCAGCAGCTTAGGGAGGGTCGGCACTGAAGCTTTCTTT.

The rearrangement joins TRBV20-1 to TRBJ2-3; D not certain. Germline V gives CDR1 DFQATT, CDR2 SNEGSKA (reference sequence). V was pared by 6 bases and J by 0 bases, with 13 bases between. CDR3 size: 14 residues. CDR3: CSARKTTSTDTQYF. For the CDR3, the DNA is TGCAGTGCCCGCAAGACAACTAGCACAGATACGCAGTATTTT.

The V call is TRBV27, the J call TRBJ2-7; D gene uncertain. The CDR3 covers 15 residues. Per the germline V gene, CDR1 is MNHEY and CDR2 is SMNVEV (reference sequence). V was cut by 4 bases and J by 0 bases, with 13 bases left in between. CDR3 DNA sequence: TGTGCCAGCAGTTACGACCTACAGAGCTCCTACGAGCAGTACTTC. Encoded protein: CASSYDLQSSYEQYF.

The table lists this clonotype with many counts. The rearrangement links TRBV7-2 to TRBJ1-1; perhaps TRBD1 as D (6 bases). CDR1 and CDR2 from the germline V gene are SGHTA and FQGNSA. The length of the CDR3 is 15 residues. V lost 1 base, J lost 1 base, and 10 bases lay in between. DNA of the CDR3: TGTGCCAGCAGCTTAGTGCCGGGACAGAACACTGAAGCTTTCTTT. Amino acid sequence: CASSLVPGQNTEAFF.

Worth noting for this clonotype: At one boundary the junction diverges from the germline segment, which might be a read error. The chain is built from TRBV7-6 and TRBJ2-7; D not certain. Looked up from germline, CDR1 is SGHVS and CDR2 is FNYEAQ. This CDR3 is 14 amino acids long. The CDR3 DNA follows: TGTGCTAGCAGCCCCCGGCACCCATCCAAGGAGCAGTACTTC. Its protein product is CASSPRHPSKEQYF.

The chain couples TRBV19 to TRBJ2-3, with 7 bases lining up with TRBD2. Per the germline V gene, CDR1 is LNHDA and CDR2 is SQIVND (reference sequence). The CDR3 is 14 amino acids. After removal of 7 bases from V and 5 bases from J, the junction contained 9 bases not matched to a gene. The CDR3 region has the DNA TGTGCCAGTAAGCTAAGCGGGGTCGGAGATACGCAGTATTTT. Translating gives CASKLSGVGDTQYF.

The V call is TRBV29-1, the J call TRBJ1-1; TRBD1 is a possible D gene (5 bases). The length of the CDR3 is 11 residues. Trimming removed 6 bases from V and 6 bases from J, with 11 bases in between. Germline V gives CDR1 SQVTM, CDR2 ANQGSEA. CDR3 amino acids: CSVPQGAEAFF. In nucleotides, the CDR3 is TGCAGCGTCCCTCAGGGAGCTGAAGCTTTCTTT.

The chain recombines TRBV25-1 with TRBJ1-2; maybe TRBD1 (5 bases). CDR1 is MGHDK, CDR2 SYGVNS, per germline. Trimming removed 6 bases at V and 4 bases at J, with 9 bases between. The CDR3 has 12 amino acids. CDR3 coding DNA: TGTGCCAGCAGGGAGGGACTCTATGGCTACACCTTC. Protein product: CASREGLYGYTF.

This clonotype is a singleton in its sample. The chain links TRBV12-3 or TRBV12-4 to TRBJ1-2, with 9 bases lining up with TRBD1. The V segment lost 6 bases and the J segment 7 bases; nucleotides outside the gene matches: 3. There are 12 residues in the CDR3. DNA of the CDR3: TGTGCCAGCAGGACAGGGGGTTCTGGCTACACCTTC. Its translation: CASRTGGSGYTF.

This chain uses TRBV20-1 with TRBJ2-5, with no clear D. Per the germline V gene, CDR1 is DFQATT and CDR2 is SNEGSKA (reference sequence). The CDR3 runs 9 residues. V lost 7 bases to trimming and J lost 5 bases, with 5 bases between them. The CDR3 DNA sequence: TGCAGTGGGCGGGAGACCCAGTACTTC. Encoded protein: CSGRETQYF.

V gene TRBV20-1 combines with J gene TRBJ1-6; D is unresolved. V was pared by 0 bases and J by 7 bases, with 16 bases between. This CDR3 spans 16 amino acids. Germline assignment: CDR1 DFQATT and CDR2 SNEGSKA (reference sequence). The CDR3 reads CSARDHRLLGNSPLHF. CDR3 nucleotides: TGCAGTGCTAGAGATCATAGGTTACTGGGGAATTCACCCCTCCACTTT.

This clonotype showed up many times. The J gene is TRBJ1-1, the V gene TRBV15; TRBD1 matches 9 bases. The CDR3 totals 16 residues. CDR1 is LNHNV and CDR2 is YYDKDF in the germline V gene (reference sequence). Unmatched junction bases numbered 9, after V lost 3 bases and J lost 4 bases. CDR3: CATSRGPGQGSTEAFF. The CDR3, as DNA: TGTGCCACCAGCAGGGGGCCGGGACAGGGTAGCACTGAAGCTTTCTTT. Supplemented by reference TRBV15 and TRBJ1-1, the full variable domain reads DAMVIQNPRYQVTQFGKPVTLSCSQTLNHNVMYWYQQKSSQAPKLLFHYYDKDFNNEADTPDNFQSRRPNTSFCFLDIRSPGLGDTAMYLCATSRGPGQGSTEAFFGQGTRLTVV.

On this clonotype: It is likely a read error, because the conserved phenylalanine at the end of the CDR3 is missing. The chain joins TRBV13 to TRBJ1-5; no clear D gene. The CDR3 has 13 residues. CDR1 PRHDT and CDR2 FYEKMQ come from the germline V gene (reference sequence). With 0 bases removed from V and 4 bases from J, the gap between germline ends came to 4 bases. The CDR3 coding sequence is TGTGCCAGCAGCTTAGGAGATAATCAGCCCCAGCATTCT. The encoded protein is CASSLGDNQPQHS.

The chain employs TRBV7-9 and TRBJ2-5; 8 bases map to TRBD1. The germline CDR1 and CDR2 sequences are SEHNR and FQNEAQ (reference sequence). Trimming cost V 6 bases and J 4 bases; bases outside gene matches: 10. The CDR3 has 15 residues. In nucleotides, the CDR3 is TGTGCCAGCAGTCGTCAGGACAGGGTAGGAGAGACCCAGTACTTC. Translated: CASSRQDRVGETQYF.